The present TCR beta chain was sequenced within a study of human T cells and chemical hapten exposure. Background on the study: A 2 cm by 2 cm inner upper arm patch received 2% DPC for sensitization.

V was pared by 6 bases and J by 0 bases, with 11 bases of the junction left unmatched. The CDR3 has 16 residues. The germline V gene encodes CDR1 DFQATT and CDR2 SNEGSKA (reference sequence). TCRdb itself ran the RACE reads through MiXCR, one entry per CDR3 protein. The repertoire holds roughly 80,000 distinct CDR3 sequences, with around a tenth as singletons. This clonotype was found a few times. Time point: patch test 1, 2 weeks after DPC sensitization. Treatment: therapeutic diphenylcyclopropenone sensitization with weekly scalp DPC. This TCR derives from a woman in her 50s with alopecia areata. Some clones in this sample may be carry-over from other donors' samples. The sequencing used whole blood, collected in connection with sensitization to the hapten diphenylcyclopropenone (DPC). The gene calls are TRBV20-1 and TRBJ1-1, with 9 bases identical to TRBD1. Here the CDR3 DNA reads TGCAGTGCCACCGGGACAGGGCAGCTCATGAACACTGAAGCTTTCTTT. It yields the protein CSATGTGQLMNTEAFF.